These 4 T cell receptor beta chains were all obtained from the same sample, sequenced in a study of blood T cell repertoires in COVID-19 (dated by TCRdb to the early 2020s). Library preparation was by the immunoSEQ multiplex PCR assay. TCRdb retrieved this table from immuneACCESS and kept in-frame rearrangements only. Not all clones are present; in checked studies, unresolved V genes account for under half, and no reason is known for the remainder. The table for this sample lists about 61,000 clones; about 90% of them were counted only once. Together, the top ten hold over 20% of the sample. Sample: peripheral blood. All receptors derive from a woman between 45 and 60 years old with active or convalescent COVID-19.

This chain links TRBV7-6 with TRBJ2-1; 9 positions match TRBD2. The CDR3 covers 19 residues. CDR1 is SGHVS and CDR2 is FNYEAQ in the germline V gene. The V and J ends lost 0 bases and 4 bases, in that order; junction bases with no gene match: 13. The CDR3 here is CASSLALPGTSNGYNEQFF. CDR3 sequence (DNA): TGTGCCAGCAGCTTAGCCCTCCCCGGGACTAGCAACGGGTACAATGAGCAGTTCTTC. The complete variable domain, with remaining parts taken from reference TRBV7-6 and TRBJ2-1, reads GAGVSQSPRYKVTKRGQDVALRCDPISGHVSLYWYRQALGQGPEFLTYFNYEAQQDKSGLPNDRFSAERPEGSISTLTIQRTEQRDSAMYRCASSLALPGTSNGYNEQFFGPGTRLTVL.

A few counts support this clone. This chain joins TRBV7-9 and TRBJ1-2, with 7 positions matching TRBD1. This CDR3 comprises 13 residues. J gave up 6 bases and V 10 bases, and 11 bases lay outside the gene matches. From germline, CDR1 is SEHNR and CDR2 FQNEAQ (reference sequence). In DNA form, the CDR3 reads TGTGCCACTCCAGACAGGGTGATTGATGGCTACACCTTC. Its protein is CATPDRVIDGYTF.

The chain couples TRBV28 to TRBJ1-4; D is unresolved. With 3 bases removed from V and 0 bases from J, the gap between germline ends came to 14 bases. Germline loops: CDR1 MDHEN, CDR2 SYDVKM. The CDR3 is 17 amino acids. This chain's CDR3 is CASSFLGFPTTNEKLFF. CDR3 in DNA: TGTGCCAGCAGTTTTCTCGGGTTCCCCACAACTAATGAAAAACTGTTTTTT.

The gene calls are TRBV27 and TRBJ2-3; 12 bases map to TRBD2. Germline loops: CDR1 MNHEY, CDR2 SMNVEV (reference sequence). Trimming took 7 bases from V and 0 from J; bases not matched to a gene: 11. This CDR3 has 18 amino acids. Here the CDR3 DNA reads TGTGCCAGCATGCTAGCGGGAGGGCCGGTTTATAGCACAGATACGCAGTATTTT. Amino acids: CASMLAGGPVYSTDTQYF.